Listed here are 13 T cell receptor beta chains from one sample, sequenced in a study of shared clonotypes between healthy human individuals. Sequenced by immunoSEQ multiplex PCR; TCRdb stores in-frame clones only, minus some. The sample holds roughly 2.2 million clones, 85% to 95% seen once. The sequenced material came from naive CD4+ T cells from PBMCs. Subset defined: CD45RA+ positively selected. The receptors here all came from a man aged 18 to 30 in good health. Some clones in this sample may be carry-over from other donors' samples.

This rearrangement joins TRBV19 to TRBJ2-5; 11 nucleotides align to TRBD1. Trimming cost V 5 bases and J 6 bases; bases outside gene matches: 5. The CDR3 runs 14 residues. Per the germline V gene, CDR1 is LNHDA and CDR2 is SQIVND (reference sequence). The DNA for the CDR3 is TGTGCCAGTAGTGCAGGGACAGGGGGAAAGACCCAGTACTTC. It translates to CASSAGTGGKTQYF.

This clone was seen just once. This sequence joins TRBV28 and TRBJ2-7, with D hard to call. V was pared by 3 bases and J by 0 bases, with 9 bases between. Germline-derived CDR1 and CDR2 are MDHEN and SYDVKM. The CDR3 totals 14 residues. CDR3 region: CASSLLRNSYEQYF. The CDR3 region has the DNA TGTGCCAGCAGTTTGCTTCGGAACTCCTACGAGCAGTACTTC.

The chain carries TRBV7-9 and TRBJ2-5, with a tentative D call TRBD2 (5 bases). From germline, CDR1 is SEHNR and CDR2 FQNEAQ (reference sequence). The CDR3 contains 13 residues. Trimming removed 5 bases at V and 9 bases at J, with 16 bases between. CDR3 sequence reads: CASSDPQRAPQYF. CDR3 coding DNA: TGTGCCAGCAGCGACCCTCAGAGGGCTCCCCAGTACTTC. Drawing the rest from reference TRBV7-9 and TRBJ2-5, the complete variable domain is DTGVSQNPRHKITKRGQNVTFRCDPISEHNRLYWYRQTLGQGPEFLTYFQNEAQLEKSRLLSDRFSAERPKGSFSTLEIQRTEQGDSAMYLCASSDPQRAPQYFGPGTRLLVL.

The CDR3 region has the DNA TGTGCCAGCTCAAAGGGACGGAGCAGCAATCAGCCCCAGCATTTT. Translating it yields CASSKGRSSNQPQHF. This chain connects TRBV18 to TRBJ1-5; the D gene is possibly TRBD1 (5 bases). Germline CDR1 KGHSH, CDR2 LQKENI. The CDR3 spans 15 residues. V lost 5 bases and J lost 1, with 12 bases in between. Combining the CDR3 with reference TRBV18 and TRBJ1-5 gives the whole variable domain NAGVMQNPRHLVRRRGQEARLRCSPMKGHSHVYWYRQLPEEGLKFMVYLQKENIIDESGMPKERFSAEFPKEGPSILRIQQVVRGDSAAYFCASSKGRSSNQPQHFGDGTRLSIL.

This chain joins TRBV28 and TRBJ2-7; 9 nucleotides align to TRBD1. In germline, CDR1 is MDHEN, CDR2 SYDVKM. This CDR3 spans 13 amino acids. Losses at the gene ends were 6 bases for V and 5 bases for J; bases not matched to a gene: 5. The CDR3 DNA sequence: TGTGCCAGCAGCCCCGGGACAGGGAACGAGCAGTACTTC. Translation: CASSPGTGNEQYF.

The V and J genes are TRBV11-2 and TRBJ2-7; 9 bases agree with TRBD1. Germline V gene data show CDR1 as SGHAT and CDR2 as FQNNGV. This CDR3 has 14 amino acids. The V gene end was trimmed by 0 bases and the J gene end by 7 bases; junction bases not matched to a gene: 4. The CDR3 region is CASSLEQGAGEQYF. CDR3 nucleotides: TGTGCCAGCAGCTTAGAACAGGGGGCAGGGGAGCAGTACTTC.

The CDR3 loop is CSVRRGGAPTDTQYF. CDR3 DNA sequence: TGCAGCGTACGACGCGGAGGGGCCCCCACAGATACGCAGTATTTT. The chain employs TRBV29-1 and TRBJ2-3, with a possible D match to TRBD2 (6 bases). V dropped 6 bases and J dropped 2 bases, with 18 bases sitting between them. Germline V gene sequence: CDR1 SQVTM, CDR2 ANQGSEA. This CDR3 is 15 amino acids long.

This clone was observed once. V and J are TRBV15 and TRBJ1-4; D is unclear. V was cut by 5 bases and J by 0 bases, with 13 bases left in between. The CDR3 sequence is 16 residues long. Germline V gene lookup returns CDR1 LNHNV and CDR2 YYDKDF (reference sequence). CDR3 region: CATSGGRLSTNEKLFF. The CDR3 DNA reads TGTGCCACCAGCGGAGGACGGCTGTCAACTAATGAAAAACTGTTTTTT.

This clone was picked up one time. The V call is TRBV19, the J call TRBJ1-1; no clear D gene. V dropped 8 bases and J dropped 11 bases, with 15 bases sitting between them. CDR3 length: 11 amino acids. Germline V gene data show CDR1 as LNHDA and CDR2 as SQIVND (reference sequence). CDR3 sequence: CASSKGRTAFF. CDR3 bases: TGTGCCAGTTCAAAAGGGCGAACGGCTTTCTTT. The full variable domain, in which reference TRBV19 and TRBJ1-1 provide the parts outside the CDR3, is DGGITQSPKYLFRKEGQNVTLSCEQNLNHDAMYWYRQDPGQGLRLIYYSQIVNDFQKGDIAEGYSVSREKKESFPLTVTSAQKNPTAFYLCASSKGRTAFFGQGTRLTVV.

The chain joins TRBV7-2 to TRBJ2-7; the match to TRBD1 covers 7 bases. The CDR3 covers 15 residues. Germline values: CDR1 SGHTA, CDR2 FQGNSA. J was trimmed by 2 bases and V by 5 bases; bases with no gene match: 9. This CDR3 reads CASSPVQTGTYEQYF. DNA for the CDR3: TGTGCCAGCAGCCCCGTTCAGACAGGGACCTACGAGCAGTACTTC.

This clone appeared a single time. The V call is TRBV9, the J call TRBJ2-7; 13 positions agree with TRBD2. The trim removed 0 bases at V and 4 bases at J, leaving 7 bases unmatched. Germline V gives CDR1 SGDLS, CDR2 YYNGEE. The length of the CDR3 is 17 residues. The CDR3 loop is CASSVGLAGGGTYEQYF. The CDR3 nucleotides read TGTGCCAGCAGCGTAGGACTAGCGGGAGGAGGGACATACGAGCAGTACTTC.

The CDR3 sequence: CASNRGDRTSYEQYF. In DNA, the CDR3 is TGTGCCAGCAACAGGGGGGACAGGACCTCCTACGAGCAGTACTTC. V usage is TRBV6-5 and J usage is TRBJ2-7, with 8 bases matching TRBD1. Germline CDR1 and CDR2: MNHEY and SVGAGI. The CDR3 is 15 residues long. V lost 7 bases and J lost 0; bases outside the gene matches: 8.

On this clone itself: Other DNA sequences from this sample encode an identical CDR3 as well. The J gene is TRBJ2-7, the V gene TRBV5-1; D perhaps matches TRBD2 (5 bases). The CDR3 is made up of 13 amino acids. The V end was cut by 1 base, the J end by 7 bases, with 12 bases between. The germline gives CDR1 SGHRS, CDR2 YFSETQ. The CDR3 sequence is CASSLQDRGEQYF. The CDR3, as DNA: TGCGCCAGCAGCTTGCAGGATCGAGGGGAGCAGTACTTC.